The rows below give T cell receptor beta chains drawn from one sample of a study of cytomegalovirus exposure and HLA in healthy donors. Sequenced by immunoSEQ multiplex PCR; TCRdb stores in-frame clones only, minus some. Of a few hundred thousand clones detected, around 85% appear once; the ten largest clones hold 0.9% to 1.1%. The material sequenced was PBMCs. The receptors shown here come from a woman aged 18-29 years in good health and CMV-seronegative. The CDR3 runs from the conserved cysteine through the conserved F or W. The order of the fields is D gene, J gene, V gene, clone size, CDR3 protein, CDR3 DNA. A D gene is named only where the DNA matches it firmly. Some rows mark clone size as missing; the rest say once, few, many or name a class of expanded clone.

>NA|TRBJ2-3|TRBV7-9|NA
CASSPSLGSTDTQYF
TGTGCCAGCAGCCCTTCACTCGGTAGCACAGATACGCAGTATTTT
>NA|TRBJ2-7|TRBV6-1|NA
CASRNPGGNPYEQYF
TGTGCCAGCAGGAATCCAGGAGGGAATCCCTACGAGCAGTACTTC
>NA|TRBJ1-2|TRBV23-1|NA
CASSQGVTGCYGYTF
TGCGCCAGCAGTCAGGGGGTGACAGGATGTTATGGCTACACCTTC
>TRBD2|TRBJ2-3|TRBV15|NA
CATSRDPGLSTDTQYF
TGTGCCACCAGCAGAGATCCGGGACTAAGCACAGATACGCAGTATTTT
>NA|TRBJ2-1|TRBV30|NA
CACPLAWGSSYNEQFF
TGTGCCTGTCCTCTAGCGTGGGGGAGCTCCTACAATGAGCAGTTCTTC
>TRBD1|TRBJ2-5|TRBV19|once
CATRPTGEQETQYF
TGTGCCACGCGGCCAACAGGGGAACAAGAGACCCAGTACTTC
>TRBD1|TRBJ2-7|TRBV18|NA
CASSPRDRGQGEQYF
TGTGCCAGCTCACCCCGGGACAGGGGGCAAGGGGAGCAGTACTTC
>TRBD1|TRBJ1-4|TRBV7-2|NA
CASSWDGTGQLFF
TGTGCCAGCAGCTGGGACGGGACAGGCCAACTGTTTTTT
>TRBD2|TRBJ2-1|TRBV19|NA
CASQGAGGPDVEQFF
TGTGCCAGCCAGGGAGCGGGAGGGCCCGATGTTGAGCAGTTCTTC
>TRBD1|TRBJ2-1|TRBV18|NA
CASSPQGALNNEQFF
TGTGCCAGCTCACCACAGGGGGCCTTAAACAATGAGCAGTTCTTC
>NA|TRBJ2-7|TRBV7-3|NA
CASSPSTGAYEQYF
TGTGCCAGCAGCCCGTCGACAGGAGCCTACGAGCAGTACTTC
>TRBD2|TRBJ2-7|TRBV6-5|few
CASSYERGAHEQYF
TGTGCCAGCAGTTATGAGCGGGGGGCCCACGAGCAGTACTTC
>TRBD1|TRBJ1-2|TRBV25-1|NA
CASSEADRVSGYTF
TGTGCCAGCAGTGAGGCGGACAGGGTTAGTGGCTACACCTTC
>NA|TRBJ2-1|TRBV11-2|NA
CASSRLDNEQFF
TGTGCCAGCAGCCGACTCGACAATGAGCAGTTCTTC
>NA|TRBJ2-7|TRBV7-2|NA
CASSRGTYYEQYF
TGTGCCAGCAGCCGCGGCACTTACTACGAGCAGTACTTC
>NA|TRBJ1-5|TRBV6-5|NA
CASGGYSNQPQHF
TGTGCCAGCGGGGGGTATAGCAATCAGCCCCAGCATTTT
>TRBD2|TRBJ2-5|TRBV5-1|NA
CASSSSGDPSETQYF
TGCGCCAGCAGCTCCAGCGGGGACCCTAGCGAGACCCAGTACTTC
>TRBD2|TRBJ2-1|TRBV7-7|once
CASSPGTSGSRKSYNEQFF
TGTGCCAGCAGCCCAGGGACTAGCGGGAGTCGGAAGTCCTACAATGAGCAGTTCTTC
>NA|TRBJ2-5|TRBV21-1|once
CASSKAVNRGRETQYF
TGTGCCAGCAGCAAAGCGGTAAACAGGGGCCGAGAGACCCAGTACTTC
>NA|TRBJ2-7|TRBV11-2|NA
CASSLHPLSVTYEQYF
TGTGCCAGCAGCTTACACCCCCTTTCGGTTACCTACGAGCAGTACTTC
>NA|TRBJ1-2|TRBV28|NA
CASRSQGQNYGYTF
TGTGCCAGCAGGTCCCAAGGACAGAACTATGGCTACACCTTC
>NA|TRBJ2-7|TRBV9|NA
CASSVGAGGSYEQYF
TGTGCCAGCAGCGTAGGGGCAGGGGGGTCCTACGAGCAGTACTTC
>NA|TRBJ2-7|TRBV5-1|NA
CASSFRESVLEQYF
TGCGCCAGCAGCTTCCGGGAGAGTGTACTCGAGCAGTACTTC
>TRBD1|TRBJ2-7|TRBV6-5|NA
CASSYRDRGDEQYF
TGTGCCAGCAGTTACCGTGACAGGGGGGACGAGCAGTACTTC
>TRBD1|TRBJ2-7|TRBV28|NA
CASSSDRLHYEQYF
TGTGCCAGCAGTTCGGACAGGCTTCACTACGAGCAGTACTTC
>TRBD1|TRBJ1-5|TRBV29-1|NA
CSVGQGENQPQHF
TGCAGCGTTGGACAGGGGGAGAATCAGCCCCAGCATTTT
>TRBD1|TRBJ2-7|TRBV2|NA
CASSQPGQGIEQYF
TGTGCCAGCAGTCAACCGGGACAGGGAATCGAGCAGTACTTC
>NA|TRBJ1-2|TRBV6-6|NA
CASREDYGYTF
TGTGCCAGCAGGGAGGACTATGGCTACACCTTC
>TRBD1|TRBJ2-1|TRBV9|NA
CASVPGQGIPYNEQFF
TGTGCCAGCGTGCCGGGACAGGGGATCCCCTACAATGAGCAGTTCTTC
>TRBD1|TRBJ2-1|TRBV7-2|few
CASSARRGPNNEQFF
TGTGCCAGCTCCGCCCGTAGGGGGCCCAACAATGAGCAGTTCTTC
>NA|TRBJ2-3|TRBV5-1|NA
CASSLPAGEGVTDTQYF
TGCGCCAGCAGCTTGCCCGCAGGGGAAGGGGTCACAGATACGCAGTATTTT
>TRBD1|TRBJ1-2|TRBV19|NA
CASIYEGAYGYTF
TGTGCCAGTATTTATGAGGGGGCCTATGGCTACACCTTC
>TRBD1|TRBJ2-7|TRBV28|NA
CASRSGQGSNEQYF
TGTGCCAGCAGGAGCGGACAGGGCTCCAACGAGCAGTACTTC
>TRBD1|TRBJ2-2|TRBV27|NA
CASTRTGNTGELFF
TGTGCCAGCACCCGGACAGGGAACACCGGGGAGCTGTTTTTT
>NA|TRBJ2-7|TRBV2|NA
CASSGGGTGIYYEQYF
TGTGCCAGCAGTGGGGGGGGGACAGGCATATATTACGAGCAGTACTTC
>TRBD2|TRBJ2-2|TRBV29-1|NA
CSALRKAGGYTGELFF
TGCAGCGCCCTGCGTAAAGCGGGGGGATACACCGGGGAGCTGTTTTTT
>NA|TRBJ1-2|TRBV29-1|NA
CSVEDGELNLSGYTF
TGCAGCGTTGAAGACGGGGAATTGAACTTGAGTGGCTACACCTTC
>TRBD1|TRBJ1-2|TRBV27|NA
CASSLSSGGVYDGYTF
TGTGCCAGCAGTTTATCATCAGGGGGCGTTTACGATGGCTACACCTTC
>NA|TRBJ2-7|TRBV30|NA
CAWTGGNEQYF
TGTGCCTGGACTGGCGGAAACGAGCAGTACTTC
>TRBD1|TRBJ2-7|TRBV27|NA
CASSLSRTGGLEQYF
TGTGCCAGCAGTTTATCTAGGACAGGGGGCCTCGAGCAGTACTTC
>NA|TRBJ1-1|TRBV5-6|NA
CASSFKELSLRGTEAFF
TGTGCCAGCAGCTTCAAGGAGCTATCTCTAAGGGGCACTGAAGCTTTCTTT
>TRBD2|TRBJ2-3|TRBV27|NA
CASSILSAGGQADTQYF
TGTGCCAGCAGTATTCTCTCGGCGGGGGGGCAGGCAGATACGCAGTATTTT
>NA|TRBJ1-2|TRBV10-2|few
CASSESSVMLGYTF
TGCGCCAGCAGTGAGTCTTCGGTTATGTTGGGCTACACCTTC
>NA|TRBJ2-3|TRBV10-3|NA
CAISGRAGPFSDTQYF
TGTGCCATCAGTGGGCGAGCGGGTCCGTTTTCCGATACGCAGTATTTT
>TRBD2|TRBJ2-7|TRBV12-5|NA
CASGLRGGRAGLSYEQYF
TGTGCTAGTGGCTTGAGGGGCGGGAGGGCTGGACTTTCCTACGAGCAGTACTTC
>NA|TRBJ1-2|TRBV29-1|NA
CSVGSDYGYTF
TGCAGCGTCGGTAGTGACTATGGCTACACCTTC
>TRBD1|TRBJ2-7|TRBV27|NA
CASSLSPTGGYEQYF
TGTGCCAGCAGTTTATCTCCGACAGGGGGCTACGAGCAGTACTTC
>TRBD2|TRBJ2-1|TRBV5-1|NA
CASSSLAGGFDNEQFF
TGCGCCAGCAGCTCGCTAGCGGGTGGGTTTGACAATGAGCAGTTCTTC
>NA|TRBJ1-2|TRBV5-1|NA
CASSPVGGWNGYTF
TGCGCCAGCAGCCCGGTCGGGGGTTGGAATGGCTACACCTTC
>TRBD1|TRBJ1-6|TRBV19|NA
CASSKGTGRSPLHF
TGTGCCAGTAGTAAAGGGACAGGGCGCTCACCCCTCCACTTT
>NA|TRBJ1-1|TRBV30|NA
CAWSGYRDTEAFF
TGTGCCTGGAGCGGGTACAGGGACACTGAAGCTTTCTTT
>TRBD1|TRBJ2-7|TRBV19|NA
CASSIVGTGDYEQYF
TGTGCCAGTAGTATAGTAGGGACAGGGGACTACGAGCAGTACTTC
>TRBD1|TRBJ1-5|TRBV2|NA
CASSPTGGDQPQHF
TGTGCCAGCAGTCCGACAGGGGGGGACCAGCCCCAGCATTTT
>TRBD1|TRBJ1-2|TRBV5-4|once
CASSLIAGGALYTF
TGTGCCAGCAGCTTAATCGCAGGGGGCGCATTATACACCTTC